This TCR beta chain was documented in a study of CD4 T cells in relation to SARS-CoV-2 and coronaviruses. This clone has just a few counts. The antigen is undetermined. V lost 4 bases and J lost 4, with 11 bases in between. The germline CDR1 and CDR2 sequences are SEHNR and FQNEAQ (reference sequence). This CDR3 has 15 amino acids. The method was immunoSEQ multiplex PCR; TCRdb's version includes in-frame clones alone and lacks a portion of them. The sample shows roughly 21,000 clones, roughly 76% of them seen only once. Before the COVID-19 pandemic, during about 2011-2019, CD4+ T cells were taken from unexposed donors. Isolation of CD4+ T cells took place after 10 days in culture.

Sequenced: CD4+ T cells from PBMCs, cultured in vitro. The TCR originated in a human donor in good health. V usage is TRBV7-9 and J usage is TRBJ1-6; D is ambiguous. DNA for the CDR3: TGTGCCAGCAGCTCCCGAAACGGATATAATTCACCCCTCCACTTT. Amino acid sequence: CASSSRNGYNSPLHF.